The rows below give T cell receptor beta chains drawn from one sample of a study of identical twins. TCRdb reprocessed the 5' RACE reads via MiXCR and lists one record per CDR3 protein. The repertoire includes approximately 260,000 distinct CDR3 sequences, approximately 8.3% of them detected once, and 2.5% to 3.5% sits in the top ten. These data were likewise used in another study, on yellow fever vaccine responses in identical twins.

The sample taken for sequencing was CD8+ T cells sorted from blood. The receptors were sampled from a woman younger than 30 in good health. Each CDR3 is given without its conserved first and last residue. Fields, in order: V gene, J gene, CDR3 protein.

v_gene: TRBV29-1
j_gene: TRBJ2-1
CDR3aa: SGRLAGSYNEQF

v_gene: TRBV25-1
j_gene: TRBJ1-4
CDR3aa: ASSEAATNEKLF

v_gene: TRBV12-3/TRBV12-4
j_gene: TRBJ2-3
CDR3aa: ASSLLAAPSTDTQY

v_gene: TRBV9
j_gene: TRBJ2-1
CDR3aa: ASSVDGLAVNEQF

v_gene: TRBV6-1
j_gene: TRBJ2-7
CDR3aa: ASRGLGSYEQY

v_gene: TRBV9
j_gene: TRBJ2-3
CDR3aa: ASSVEAAGTDTQY

v_gene: TRBV27
j_gene: TRBJ2-3
CDR3aa: ASSSASRTDTQY

v_gene: TRBV6-2/TRBV6-3
j_gene: TRBJ2-2
CDR3aa: ASRRLAEVGELF

v_gene: TRBV4-2
j_gene: TRBJ2-2
CDR3aa: ASSQEHGRGGELF

v_gene: TRBV29-1
j_gene: TRBJ2-2
CDR3aa: SVAGTSNTGELF

v_gene: TRBV28
j_gene: TRBJ2-5
CDR3aa: ASSSPRTEYQETQY

v_gene: TRBV15
j_gene: TRBJ2-1
CDR3aa: ATSNLGTGADNEQF

v_gene: TRBV9
j_gene: TRBJ2-3
CDR3aa: ASSDHLLLASESTDTQY